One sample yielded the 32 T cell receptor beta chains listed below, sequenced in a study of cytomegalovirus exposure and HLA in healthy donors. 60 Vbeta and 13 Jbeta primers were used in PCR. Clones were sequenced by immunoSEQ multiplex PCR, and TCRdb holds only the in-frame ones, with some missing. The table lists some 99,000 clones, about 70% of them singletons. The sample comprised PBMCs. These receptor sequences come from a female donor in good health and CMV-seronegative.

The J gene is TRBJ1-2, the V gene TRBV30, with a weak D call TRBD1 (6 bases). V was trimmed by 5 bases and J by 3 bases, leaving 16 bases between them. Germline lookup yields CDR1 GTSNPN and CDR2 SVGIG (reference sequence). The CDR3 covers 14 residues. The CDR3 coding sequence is TGTGCCTGGCGGACAGAGTTAAGGGACTATGGCTACACCTTC. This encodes CAWRTELRDYGYTF.

CDR3 in DNA: TGTGCCAGCAGCTTATCCCATAGCACAGATACGCAGTATTTT. As protein: CASSLSHSTDTQYF. The gene calls are TRBV7-6 and TRBJ2-3, with D unclear. V was pared by 2 bases and J by 0 bases, with 6 bases between. The CDR3 is 14 residues long. The germline gives CDR1 SGHVS, CDR2 FNYEAQ.

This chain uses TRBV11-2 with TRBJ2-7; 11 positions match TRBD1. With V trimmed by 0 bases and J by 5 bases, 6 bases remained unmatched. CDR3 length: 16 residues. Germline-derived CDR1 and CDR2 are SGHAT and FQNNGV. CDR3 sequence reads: CASSLDLGTGGNEQYF. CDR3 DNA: TGTGCCAGCAGCTTAGATCTCGGGACAGGGGGTAACGAGCAGTACTTC.

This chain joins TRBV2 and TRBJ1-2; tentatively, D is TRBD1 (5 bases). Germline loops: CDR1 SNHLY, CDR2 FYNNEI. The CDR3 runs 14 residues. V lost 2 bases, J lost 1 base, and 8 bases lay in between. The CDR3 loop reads CASSERQGNYGYTF. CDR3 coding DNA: TGTGCCAGCAGTGAAAGGCAGGGTAACTATGGCTACACCTTC.

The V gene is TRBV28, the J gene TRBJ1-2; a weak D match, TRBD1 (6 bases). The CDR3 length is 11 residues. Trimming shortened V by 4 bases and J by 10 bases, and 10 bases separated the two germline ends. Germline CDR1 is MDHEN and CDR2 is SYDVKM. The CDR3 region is CASSYRDTYTF. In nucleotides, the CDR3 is TGTGCCAGCAGTTACCGGGACACCTACACCTTC.

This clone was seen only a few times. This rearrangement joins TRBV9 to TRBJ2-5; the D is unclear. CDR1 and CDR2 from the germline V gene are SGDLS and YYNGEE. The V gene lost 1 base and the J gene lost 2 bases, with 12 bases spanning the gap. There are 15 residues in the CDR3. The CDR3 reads CASSVTPLTQETQYF. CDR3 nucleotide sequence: TGTGCCAGCAGCGTAACCCCACTAACACAAGAGACCCAGTACTTC.

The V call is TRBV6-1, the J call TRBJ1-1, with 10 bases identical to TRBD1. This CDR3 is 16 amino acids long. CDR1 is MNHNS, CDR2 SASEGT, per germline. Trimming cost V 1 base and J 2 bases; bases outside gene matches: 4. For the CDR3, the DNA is TGTGCCAGCAGTGAAGGCATGACAGGGGGCAACACTGAAGCTTTCTTT. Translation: CASSEGMTGGNTEAFF.

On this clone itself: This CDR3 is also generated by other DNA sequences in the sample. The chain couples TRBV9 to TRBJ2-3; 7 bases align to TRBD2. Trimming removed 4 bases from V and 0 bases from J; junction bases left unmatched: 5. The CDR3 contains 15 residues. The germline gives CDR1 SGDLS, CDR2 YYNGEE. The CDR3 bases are TGTGCCAGCAGCCCAAGCGGGACCAGCACAGATACGCAGTATTTT. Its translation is CASSPSGTSTDTQYF.

The CDR3 sequence: CASSGSSYGYTF. The CDR3, as DNA: TGTGCCAGCAGTGGGTCCAGCTATGGCTACACCTTC. This rearrangement joins TRBV6-1 to TRBJ1-2, with D hard to call. This CDR3 spans 12 amino acids. CDR1 is MNHNS, CDR2 SASEGT, per germline. Trimming removed 4 bases from V and 4 bases from J, with 7 bases in between.

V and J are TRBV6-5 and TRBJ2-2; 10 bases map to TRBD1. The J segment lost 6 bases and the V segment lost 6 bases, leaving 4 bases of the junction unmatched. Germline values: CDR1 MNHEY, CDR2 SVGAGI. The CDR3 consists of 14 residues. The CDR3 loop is CASSAGTGAGELFF. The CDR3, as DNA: TGTGCCAGCAGCGCCGGGACAGGGGCCGGGGAGCTGTTTTTT.

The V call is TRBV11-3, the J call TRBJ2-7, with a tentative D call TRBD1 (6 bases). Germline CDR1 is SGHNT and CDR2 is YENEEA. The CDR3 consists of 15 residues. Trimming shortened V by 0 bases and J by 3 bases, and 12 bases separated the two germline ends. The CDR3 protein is CASSLEGTSYYEQYF. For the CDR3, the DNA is TGTGCCAGCAGCTTAGAAGGGACAAGTTACTACGAGCAGTACTTC. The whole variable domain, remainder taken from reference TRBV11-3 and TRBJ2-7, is EAGVVQSPRYKIIEKKQPVAFWCNPISGHNTLYWYLQNLGQGPELLIRYENEEAVDDSQLPKDRFSAERLKGVDSTLKIQPAELGDSAVYLCASSLEGTSYYEQYFGPGTRLTVT.

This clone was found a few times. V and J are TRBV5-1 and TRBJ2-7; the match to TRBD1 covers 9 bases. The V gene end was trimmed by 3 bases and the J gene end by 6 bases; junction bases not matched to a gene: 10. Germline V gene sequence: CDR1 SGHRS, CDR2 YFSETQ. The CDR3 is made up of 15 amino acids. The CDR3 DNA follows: TGCGCCAGCAGCTCCTCGGGACAGGGCTTTCGCGAGCAGTACTTC. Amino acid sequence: CASSSSGQGFREQYF.

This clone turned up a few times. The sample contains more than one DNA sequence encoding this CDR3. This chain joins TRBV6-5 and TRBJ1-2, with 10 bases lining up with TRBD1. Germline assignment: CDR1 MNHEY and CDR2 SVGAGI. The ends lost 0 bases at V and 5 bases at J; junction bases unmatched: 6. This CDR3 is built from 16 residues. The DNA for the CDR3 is TGTGCCAGCAGTTACTCGAGGACAGGGGGAGGATATGGCTACACCTTC. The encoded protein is CASSYSRTGGGYGYTF.

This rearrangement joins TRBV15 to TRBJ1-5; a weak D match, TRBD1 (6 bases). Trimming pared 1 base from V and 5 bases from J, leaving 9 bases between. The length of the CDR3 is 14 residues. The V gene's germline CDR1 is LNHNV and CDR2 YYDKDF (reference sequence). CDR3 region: CATSRGGGYQPQHF. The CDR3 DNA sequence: TGTGCCACCAGCAGAGGAGGGGGATATCAGCCCCAGCATTTT.

In DNA form, the CDR3 reads TGTGCCAGCAAGATTCAGGGCACCATCAATGAGCAGTTCTTC. Encoded protein: CASKIQGTINEQFF. The chain is built from TRBV2 and TRBJ2-1; a possible D gene is TRBD1 (5 bases). The CDR3 contains 14 residues. V dropped 7 bases and J dropped 6 bases, with 16 bases sitting between them. Germline CDR1 SNHLY, CDR2 FYNNEI.

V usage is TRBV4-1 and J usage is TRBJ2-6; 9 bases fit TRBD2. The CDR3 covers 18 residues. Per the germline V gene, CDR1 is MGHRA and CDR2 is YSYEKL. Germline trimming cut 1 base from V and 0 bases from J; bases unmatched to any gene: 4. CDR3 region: CASSQGGRGRSGANVLTF. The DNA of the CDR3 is TGCGCCAGCAGCCAAGGCGGGAGGGGGCGCTCTGGGGCCAACGTCCTGACTTTC.

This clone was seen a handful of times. CDR3: CASSIGAAAGEETQYF. Written as DNA, the CDR3 is TGTGCCAGTAGTATAGGGGCAGCGGCCGGAGAAGAGACCCAGTACTTC. The chain links TRBV19 to TRBJ2-5; possibly TRBD2 for D (5 bases). Trimming shortened V by 1 base and J by 3 bases, and 15 bases separated the two germline ends. The CDR3 contains 16 residues. Germline lookup yields CDR1 LNHDA and CDR2 SQIVND (reference sequence). The full variable domain, its missing parts supplied by reference TRBV19 and TRBJ2-5, is DGGITQSPKYLFRKEGQNVTLSCEQNLNHDAMYWYRQDPGQGLRLIYYSQIVNDFQKGDIAEGYSVSREKKESFPLTVTSAQKNPTAFYLCASSIGAAAGEETQYFGPGTRLLVL.

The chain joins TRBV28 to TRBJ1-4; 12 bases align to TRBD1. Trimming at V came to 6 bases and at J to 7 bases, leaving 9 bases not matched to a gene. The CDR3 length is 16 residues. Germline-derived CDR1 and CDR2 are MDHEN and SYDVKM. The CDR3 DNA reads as TGTGCCAGCAGGGGACAGGGGGCTGGTGCGGGTGAAAAACTGTTTTTT. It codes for CASRGQGAGAGEKLFF.

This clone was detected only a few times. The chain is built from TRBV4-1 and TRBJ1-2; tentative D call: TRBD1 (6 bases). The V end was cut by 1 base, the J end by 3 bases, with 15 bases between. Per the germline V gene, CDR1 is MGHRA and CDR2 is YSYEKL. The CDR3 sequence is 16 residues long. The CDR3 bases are TGCGCCAGCAGCCAAGTGGGGGCAGGGGTTGACTATGGCTACACCTTC. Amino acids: CASSQVGAGVDYGYTF.

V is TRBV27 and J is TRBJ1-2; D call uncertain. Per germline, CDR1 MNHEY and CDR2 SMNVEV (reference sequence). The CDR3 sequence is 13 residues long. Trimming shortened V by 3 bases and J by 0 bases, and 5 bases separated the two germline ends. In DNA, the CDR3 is TGTGCCAGCAGTTTTAGTTCTAACTATGGCTACACCTTC. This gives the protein CASSFSSNYGYTF.

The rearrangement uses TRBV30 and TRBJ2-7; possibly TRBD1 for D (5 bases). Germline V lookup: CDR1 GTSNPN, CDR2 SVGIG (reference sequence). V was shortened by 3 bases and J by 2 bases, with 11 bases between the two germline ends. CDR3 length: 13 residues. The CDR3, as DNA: TGTGCCTGGAGAGAATCAGGGACCTACGAGCAGTACTTC. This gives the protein CAWRESGTYEQYF.

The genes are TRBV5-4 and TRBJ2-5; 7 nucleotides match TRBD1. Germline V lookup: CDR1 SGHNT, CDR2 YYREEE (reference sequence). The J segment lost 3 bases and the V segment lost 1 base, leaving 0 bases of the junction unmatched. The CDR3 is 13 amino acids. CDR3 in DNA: TGTGCCAGCAGCTTGACAGGGGAAGAGACCCAGTACTTC. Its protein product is CASSLTGEETQYF.

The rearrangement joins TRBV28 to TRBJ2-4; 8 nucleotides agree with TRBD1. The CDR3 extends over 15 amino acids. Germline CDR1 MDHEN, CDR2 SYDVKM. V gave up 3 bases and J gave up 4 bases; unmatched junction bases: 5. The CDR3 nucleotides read TGTGCCAGCAGTTTCCGGGACAGGATAAAAAACATTCAGTACTTC. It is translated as CASSFRDRIKNIQYF.

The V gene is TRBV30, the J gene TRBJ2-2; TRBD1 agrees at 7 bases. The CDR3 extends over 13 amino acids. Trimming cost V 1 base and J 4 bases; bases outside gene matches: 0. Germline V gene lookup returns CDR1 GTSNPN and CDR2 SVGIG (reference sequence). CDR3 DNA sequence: TGTGCCTGGAGTGGACAGGGCACCGGGGAGCTGTTTTTT. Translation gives CAWSGQGTGELFF. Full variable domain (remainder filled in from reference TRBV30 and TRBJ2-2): SQTIHQWPATLVQPVGSPLSLECTVEGTSNPNLYWYRQAAGRGLQLLFYSVGIGQISSEVPQNLSASRPQDRQFILSSKKLLLSDSGFYLCAWSGQGTGELFFGEGSRLTVL.

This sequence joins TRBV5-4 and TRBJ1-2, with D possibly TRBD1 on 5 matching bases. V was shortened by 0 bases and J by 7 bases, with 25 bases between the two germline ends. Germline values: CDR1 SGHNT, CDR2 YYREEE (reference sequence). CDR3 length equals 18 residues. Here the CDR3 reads CASSLGGGGLRTGAGYTF. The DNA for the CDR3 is TGTGCCAGCAGCTTGGGTGGTGGAGGACTACGGACCGGGGCTGGCTACACCTTC.

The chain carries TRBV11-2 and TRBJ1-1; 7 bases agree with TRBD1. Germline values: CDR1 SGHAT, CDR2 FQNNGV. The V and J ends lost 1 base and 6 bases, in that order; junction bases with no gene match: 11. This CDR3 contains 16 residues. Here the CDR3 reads CASSLGQNRGSSEAFF. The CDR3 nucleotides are TGTGCCAGCAGCTTAGGTCAAAACAGGGGATCTTCTGAAGCTTTCTTT. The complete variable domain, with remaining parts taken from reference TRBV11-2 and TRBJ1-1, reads EAGVAQSPRYKIIEKRQSVAFWCNPISGHATLYWYQQILGQGPKLLIQFQNNGVVDDSQLPKDRFSAERLKGVDSTLKIQPAKLEDSAVYLCASSLGQNRGSSEAFFGQGTRLTVV.

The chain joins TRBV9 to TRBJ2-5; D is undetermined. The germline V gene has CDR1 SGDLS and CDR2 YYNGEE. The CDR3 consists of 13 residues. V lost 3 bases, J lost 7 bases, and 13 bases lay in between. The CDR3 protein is CASSGSEVGTQYF. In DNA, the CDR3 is TGTGCCAGCAGCGGGTCCGAGGTGGGGACCCAGTACTTC.

This CDR3 is CASSQDFTSGGYEQYF. The CDR3 nucleotides are TGCGCCAGCAGCCAAGATTTTACTAGCGGGGGCTACGAGCAGTACTTC. V and J are TRBV4-1 and TRBJ2-7; TRBD2 aligns across 11 bases. CDR1 and CDR2 (germline): MGHRA, YSYEKL. V gave up 0 bases and J gave up 3 bases; unmatched junction bases: 4. The CDR3 sequence is 16 residues long.

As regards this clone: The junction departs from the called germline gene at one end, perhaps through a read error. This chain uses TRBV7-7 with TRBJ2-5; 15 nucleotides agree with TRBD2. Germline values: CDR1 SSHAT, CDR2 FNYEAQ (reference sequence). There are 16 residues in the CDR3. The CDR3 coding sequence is TGTGCTAGCAGCCCGGGACTAGCGGGAGGTCAAGAGACCCAGTACTTC. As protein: CASSPGLAGGQETQYF.

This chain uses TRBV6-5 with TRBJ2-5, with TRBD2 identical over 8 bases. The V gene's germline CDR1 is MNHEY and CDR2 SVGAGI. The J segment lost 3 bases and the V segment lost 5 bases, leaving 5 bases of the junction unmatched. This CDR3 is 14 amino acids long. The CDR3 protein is CASSSGRWEETQYF. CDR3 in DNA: TGTGCCAGCAGTAGCGGGAGATGGGAAGAGACCCAGTACTTC.

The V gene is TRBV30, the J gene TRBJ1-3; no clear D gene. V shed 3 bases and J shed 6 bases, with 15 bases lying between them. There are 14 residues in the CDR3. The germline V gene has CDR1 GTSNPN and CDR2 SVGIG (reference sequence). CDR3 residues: CAWRRGVEQNTIYF. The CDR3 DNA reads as TGTGCCTGGAGGAGAGGTGTAGAACAAAACACCATATATTTT.

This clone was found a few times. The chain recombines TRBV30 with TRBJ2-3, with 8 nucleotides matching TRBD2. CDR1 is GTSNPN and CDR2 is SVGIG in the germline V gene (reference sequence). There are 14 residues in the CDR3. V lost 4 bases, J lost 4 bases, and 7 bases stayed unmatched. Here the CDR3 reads CAWTVGGGPDTQYF. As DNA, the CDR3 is TGTGCCTGGACAGTCGGGGGGGGCCCAGATACGCAGTATTTT.